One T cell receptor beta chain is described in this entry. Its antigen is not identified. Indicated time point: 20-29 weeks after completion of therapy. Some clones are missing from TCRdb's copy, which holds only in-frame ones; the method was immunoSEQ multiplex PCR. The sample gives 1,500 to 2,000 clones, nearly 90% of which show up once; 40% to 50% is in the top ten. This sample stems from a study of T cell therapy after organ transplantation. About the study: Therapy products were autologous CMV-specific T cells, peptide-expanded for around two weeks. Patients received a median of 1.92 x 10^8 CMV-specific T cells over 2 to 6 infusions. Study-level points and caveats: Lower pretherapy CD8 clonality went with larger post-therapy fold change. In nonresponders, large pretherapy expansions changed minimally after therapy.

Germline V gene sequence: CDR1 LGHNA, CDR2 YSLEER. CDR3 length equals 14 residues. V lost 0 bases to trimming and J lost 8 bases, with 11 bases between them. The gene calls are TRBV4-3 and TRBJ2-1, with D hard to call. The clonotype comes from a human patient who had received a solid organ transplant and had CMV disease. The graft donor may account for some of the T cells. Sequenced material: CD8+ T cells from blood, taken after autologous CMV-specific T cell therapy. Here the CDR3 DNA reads TGCGCCAGCAGCCAAGATATAGGGTTTGATGAGCAGTTCTTC. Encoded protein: CASSQDIGFDEQFF.